The clone carrying this T cell receptor beta chain was detected ten times or more. Antigen specificity is unknown. These data belong to a study of identical twins. Findings and limits, study-wide: Monozygotic twins shared more out-of-frame TCR alpha than recombination models predicted. Cord blood beta clonotypes present at high abundance carried fewer insertions; no such pattern appeared in memory repertoires.

There are 16 residues in the CDR3. The V end lost 1 base, the J end lost 1 base, and 11 bases lay between the germline ends. Template switching added a universal primer site; cDNA carried unique molecular identifiers. TCRdb re-derived calls from the 5' RACE reads in MiXCR, one entry per CDR3 protein. The table records 550,000 to 800,000 distinct CDR3 sequences, just over 7% of them present only once. These data were likewise used in another study, on yellow fever vaccine responses in identical twins. That study adds: Reportedly, the T cell response mounted by twins to vaccine seemed partly convergent, partly personalized.

This clonotype was sampled from a woman under 30 in good health. J is TRBJ1-5 and V is TRBV12-3 or TRBV12-4; the D gene is possibly TRBD1 (6 bases). Sequencing was carried out using PBMCs. In DNA, the CDR3 is TGTGCCAGCAGTTTAGGGCCGGGGGGCAGCAATCAGCCCCAGCATTTT. It encodes CASSLGPGGSNQPQHF.